This is a list of T cell receptor beta chains from one sample in a study of shared clonotypes between healthy human individuals. Assay used: immunoSEQ multiplex PCR; TCRdb lists only in-frame clones, some missing. In the table there are around 1,000,000 clones, roughly 77% of which are singletons. The sequenced sample consisted of memory CD4+ T cells from PBMCs. These receptors were obtained from a man between 18 and 35 years old in good health. Some clones in this sample may be carry-over from other donors' samples. Both conserved end residues are trimmed from each CDR3.

v_call cdr3_aa
TRBV29-1 SVEGVANIQY
TRBV28 ASSQGVPTNEKLF
TRBV28 ASSPGTQETQY
TRBV4-3 ASSQDGGSRTDTQY
TRBV11-2 ASSVQRNNEQF
TRBV28 ASSTTHLSGWASSGANVLT
TRBV5-1 ASSQTGTYEQY
TRBV29-1 SVGDRTTSTDTQY
TRBV9 ASSEGQGASPRGTEAF
TRBV7-2 ASSSSTGPQETQY
TRBV11-2 ASSSDGAGRAF
TRBV19 ASRYFGSAAQPQH
TRBV27 ASSAGTEGYEQY
TRBV19 ASGQSNQPQH
TRBV4-1 ASSQVVSRTDTQY
TRBV2 ASSPTGTGVQPQH
TRBV11-3 ASSSQREGGNEQF
TRBV4-2 ASSQGLRQGNTEAF
TRBV2 ASRGTGLYGYT
TRBV5-6 ASSLLGTSGNEQY
TRBV29-1 SVNGRGAYNEQF
TRBV13 ASSQQGNYGYT
TRBV30 AWSGGARVETQY
TRBV7-6 ASSVLNEQF
TRBV9 ASSGASVNYGYT
TRBV30 AWNGGETQY
TRBV5-1 ASSLAGTGGYNEQF
TRBV28 ASSYSGSTDTQY
TRBV4-3 ASSQEIHGANVLT
TRBV11-2 ASSFTVNEQY
TRBV7-2 ASSLAGQLNYGYT
TRBV7-8 ASSLTGNNQPQH
TRBV28 ASSSDRGVSTDTQY
TRBV7-9 ASSSNLAGSSYEQY
TRBV11-2 ASSYPTPRLAGDPEQY
TRBV28 ASSLAGAYGYT
TRBV5-6 ASSDTLYEQY
TRBV7-8 ASSLGLAGAHEQY
TRBV4-2 ASSQGAAHRGTYEQY
TRBV4-3 ASSQVLGGDPGYT
TRBV5-8 ASSLEEAGANVLT
TRBV28 ASSYLSGTGSYSNQPQH
TRBV20-1 SARGGDEQF
TRBV18 ASSPTAGRSYEQY
TRBV7-2 ASSRVPAGGDTEAF
TRBV19 ASSDPGQGRTDTQY
TRBV7-2 ASSFDRVNEKLF
TRBV19 ASSINPGLVDGYT
TRBV27 ASSSTGMPNQPQH